Following are 8 T cell receptor beta chains from one sample sequenced in a study of T-cell memory formation after mild COVID-19. TCRdb used MiXCR to reprocess the 5' RACE reads, holding one entry per CDR3 protein. Of roughly 200,000 distinct CDR3 sequences listed, more than 15% are singletons. Sequencing input: PBMCs or a T cell subset sorted from them (not recorded which). These receptors all come from an adult woman who had mild COVID-19 (a few samples of this study predate the infection). Cell type and time point are not known.

The rearrangement uses TRBV12-3 or TRBV12-4 and TRBJ2-1, with 9 bases that match TRBD1. This CDR3 comprises 15 residues. Losses at the gene ends were 5 bases for V and 6 bases for J; bases not matched to a gene: 8. The CDR3 reads CASSLSGTGSNEQFF. CDR3 nucleotide sequence: TGTGCCAGCAGTCTTTCCGGGACAGGGAGCAATGAGCAGTTCTTC.

The chain is built from TRBV25-1 and TRBJ2-7, with TRBD1 matching over 7 bases. The CDR3 covers 14 residues. V lost 6 bases, J lost 4 bases, and 9 bases stayed unmatched. Germline CDR1 and CDR2: MGHDK and SYGVNS. The CDR3 coding sequence is TGTGCCAGCAGGAGGGGGCAGGGGATATACGAGCAGTACTTC. Translated: CASRRGQGIYEQYF.

CDR3 sequence: CASRIRVNQPQHF. The CDR3 DNA follows: TGTGCCAGCAGAATCCGGGTGAATCAGCCCCAGCATTTT. The chain carries TRBV2 and TRBJ1-5, with D unclear. The CDR3 is made up of 13 amino acids. V was clipped by 6 bases and J by 4 bases, with 10 bases between them. The V gene's germline CDR1 is SNHLY and CDR2 FYNNEI.

CDR3 loop: CAWSLMGTFNYGYTF. DNA for the CDR3: TGTGCCTGGAGCCTAATGGGGACATTTAACTATGGCTACACCTTC. This chain joins TRBV30 and TRBJ1-2; D perhaps matches TRBD1 (6 bases). CDR3 length equals 15 residues. CDR1 and CDR2 (germline): GTSNPN, SVGIG (reference sequence). The V and J ends lost 3 bases and 1 base respectively, with 15 bases between them.

This clonotype was counted between two and nine times. The rearrangement uses TRBV4-2 and TRBJ2-1, with 8 bases fitting TRBD1. The V segment lost 1 base and the J segment 6 bases; nucleotides outside the gene matches: 8. The CDR3 is 16 residues long. Germline CDR1 and CDR2: LGHNA and YNFKEQ. The DNA for the CDR3 is TGTGCCAGCAGCCAAGCAGGGGGCGGACTGGGCAATGAGCAGTTCTTC. It encodes CASSQAGGGLGNEQFF.

This clonotype has only a few counts. The chain employs TRBV5-1 and TRBJ2-5, with 7 bases aligning to TRBD1. CDR1 and CDR2 from the germline V gene are SGHRS and YFSETQ. This CDR3 spans 16 amino acids. V shed 0 bases, J shed 5 bases, and the junction held 10 bases outside the gene matches. The CDR3, as DNA: TGCGCCAGCAGCTTGGCTACCATACAGGGGCGGGAGACCCAGTACTTC. This translates into CASSLATIQGRETQYF.

The V and J genes are TRBV12-3 or TRBV12-4 and TRBJ2-7; no definite D call. CDR3 length: 13 residues. The V gene lost 3 bases and the J gene lost 2 bases, with 8 bases spanning the gap. Here the CDR3 reads CASSFLLAYEQYF. The CDR3 bases are TGTGCCAGCAGTTTTTTGCTGGCCTACGAGCAGTACTTC.

In its sample, this clonotype was seen a few times. The chain employs TRBV29-1 and TRBJ2-3; the D gene is possibly TRBD1 (6 bases). V dropped 7 bases and J dropped 4 bases, with 12 bases sitting between them. Germline V gives CDR1 SQVTM, CDR2 ANQGSEA. This CDR3 region has 12 residues. This CDR3 reads CSARQVPDTQYF. CDR3 in DNA: TGCAGCGCCCGACAGGTTCCAGATACGCAGTATTTT.